Listed below are T cell receptor beta chains from one sample, sequenced in a study of technical replicates of blood from a few donors. The method was immunoSEQ multiplex PCR; TCRdb's version includes in-frame clones alone and lacks a portion of them. The table lists 55,000 to 75,000 clones, approximately 94% of them singletons. The sequenced sample consisted of PBMCs. The receptors come from a human donor in good health. Some clones in this sample may be carry-over from other donors' samples. The CDR3 runs from the conserved cysteine through the conserved F or W. The D gene is left open where the match is weak. A row's size may be missing; if present it is once, few, many or a size class.

TRBJ2-7	-	TRBV7-2	13	-	CASSPYVMNEQYF	TGTGCCAGCAGCCCCTACGTGATGAACGAGCAGTACTTC
TRBJ2-2	-	TRBV7-6	17	-	CASSLGSALGNTGELFF	TGTGCCAGCAGCTTAGGTTCAGCCCTAGGAAACACCGGGGAGCTGTTTTTT
TRBJ2-3	-	TRBV7-2	16	TRBD2	CASRKVGLAGTDTQYF	TGTGCCAGCAGGAAGGTGGGACTAGCGGGCACAGATACGCAGTATTTT
TRBJ2-5	-	TRBV27	15	TRBD1	CASSSLGQGRETQYF	TGTGCCAGCAGTTCCCTGGGACAGGGGAGAGAGACCCAGTACTTC
TRBJ2-7	-	TRBV19	13	-	CATAAPGSYEQYF	TGTGCCACGGCGGCCCCGGGGAGCTACGAGCAGTACTTC
TRBJ2-5	-	TRBV4-1	15	TRBD1	CASAHSGDRQETQYF	TGCGCCAGCGCGCATTCTGGGGACAGACAAGAGACCCAGTACTTC
TRBJ2-7	-	TRBV27	13	TRBD2	CASRKLAVDEQYF	TGTGCCAGCAGAAAACTAGCGGTCGACGAGCAGTACTTC
TRBJ1-6	-	TRBV6-4	16	TRBD1	CASSTPGTGPYSPLHF	TGTGCCAGCAGCACCCCCGGGACAGGACCCTATTCACCCCTCCACTTT
TRBJ2-1	-	TRBV5-1	14	TRBD2	CASSFSGSYNEQFF	TGCGCCAGCAGCTTTAGCGGGAGTTACAATGAGCAGTTCTTC
TRBJ2-1	-	TRBV14	15	-	CASSITPPGWGEQFF	TGTGCCAGCAGCATAACACCTCCGGGGTGGGGTGAGCAGTTCTTC
TRBJ2-7	-	TRBV7-8	16	-	CASSLMEPRLSYEQYF	TGTGCCAGCAGCTTGATGGAACCGCGGCTCTCCTACGAGCAGTACTTC
TRBJ2-1	few	TRBV5-1	13	-	CASSPDRNNEQFF	TGCGCCAGCAGCCCCGACAGAAACAATGAGCAGTTCTTC
TRBJ1-2	-	TRBV6-1	15	-	CASSEGPGQEYGYTF	TGTGCCAGCAGTGAAGGTCCAGGCCAAGAATATGGCTACACCTTC
TRBJ1-3	-	TRBV20-1	11	-	CSASSRVTIYF	TGCAGTGCTAGTTCCAGGGTCACCATATATTTT
TRBJ2-1	-	TRBV6-6	13	TRBD2	CASSYEREFEQFF	TGTGCCAGCAGTTACGAGCGGGAGTTTGAGCAGTTCTTC
TRBJ1-2	-	TRBV7-9	13	TRBD1	CASSYGTGHGYTF	TGTGCCAGCAGCTACGGGACAGGTCATGGCTACACCTTC
TRBJ1-1	-	TRBV6-5	14	-	CASSYLGASTEAFF	TGTGCCAGCAGTTATTTAGGGGCGAGCACTGAAGCTTTCTTT
TRBJ1-6	-	TRBV2	13	TRBD1	CATHGTVNSPLHF	TGTGCCACCCACGGGACAGTTAATTCACCCCTCCACTTT
TRBJ2-7	-	TRBV7-2	16	TRBD1	CASSQDRLTTGDEQYF	TGTGCCAGCAGCCAAGATAGACTAACCACAGGGGACGAGCAGTACTTC
TRBJ1-5	-	TRBV18	15	-	CASSPIPASNQPQHF	TGTGCCAGCTCACCAATCCCTGCGAGCAATCAGCCCCAGCATTTT
TRBJ2-5	-	TRBV2	16	-	CASSEGYRARQETQYF	TGTGCCAGCAGTGAGGGCTACCGCGCTCGCCAAGAGACCCAGTACTTC
TRBJ1-1	-	TRBV11-2	14	TRBD1	CASSLAGGRTEAFF	TGTGCCAGCAGCTTAGCAGGGGGCAGGACTGAAGCTTTCTTT
TRBJ2-1	-	TRBV5-4	14	-	CASSLGNSYNEQFF	TGTGCCAGCAGCTTGGGTAACTCCTACAATGAGCAGTTCTTC
TRBJ2-1	-	TRBV19	13	TRBD2	CASSRSGGGEQFF	TGTGCCAGTAGTCGGAGCGGGGGGGGTGAGCAGTTCTTC
TRBJ1-1	-	TRBV7-9	12	-	CASRSEGTEAFF	TGTGCCAGCAGGTCTGAGGGCACTGAAGCTTTCTTT
TRBJ2-7	once	TRBV4-1	15	-	CASSQDTYSSYEQYF	TGCGCCAGCAGCCAAGATACTTATAGCTCCTACGAGCAGTACTTC
TRBJ1-1	-	TRBV29-1	10	-	CSGGAGEAFF	TGCAGCGGGGGAGCCGGTGAAGCTTTCTTT
TRBJ1-6	few	TRBV6-5	15	-	CASSLRRREGSPLHF	TGTGCCAGCAGTTTACGCCGGCGTGAGGGATCACCCCTCCACTTT
TRBJ1-1	-	TRBV6-5	13	-	CASSYSGRESAFF	TGTGCCAGCAGTTACTCTGGTCGGGAATCGGCTTTCTTT
TRBJ2-1	-	TRBV30	14	-	CAWSVGLAYNEQFF	TGTGCCTGGAGTGTAGGGCTAGCGTACAATGAGCAGTTCTTC
TRBJ2-7	once	TRBV7-2	14	TRBD1	CASSPRQGPYEQYF	TGTGCCAGCAGCCCTCGACAGGGCCCCTACGAGCAGTACTTC
TRBJ1-3	-	TRBV5-6	13	-	CASSQDSGNTIYF	TGTGCCAGCAGCCAGGACTCTGGAAACACCATATATTTT
TRBJ2-3	-	TRBV7-2	13	-	CASSFGLTDTQYF	TGTGCCAGCAGCTTCGGGTTAACAGATACGCAGTATTTT
TRBJ1-4	few	TRBV5-5	15	-	CASSLGGPSRDKLFF	TGTGCCAGCAGCTTGGGAGGGCCCTCCAGAGACAAACTGTTTTTT
TRBJ1-1	-	TRBV27	13	TRBD1	CASSPGGITEAFF	TGTGCCAGCAGCCCAGGGGGCATCACTGAAGCTTTCTTT
TRBJ2-5	-	TRBV7-9	16	-	CASSLGRSTGDGTQYF	TGTGCCAGCAGCTTGGGCAGGAGTACCGGGGATGGGACCCAGTACTTC
TRBJ2-3	-	TRBV29-1	15	-	CSVLGAWDGTDTQYF	TGCAGCGTTCTGGGGGCTTGGGATGGCACAGATACGCAGTATTTT
TRBJ2-2	-	TRBV5-1	18	-	CASSLARSDRGYTGELFF	TGCGCCAGCAGCTTGGCGCGTAGCGACCGTGGTTACACCGGGGAGCTGTTTTTT
TRBJ2-4	-	TRBV9	15	TRBD1	CAITGGKNTKNIQYF	TGTGCCATAACAGGGGGGAAAAATACCAAAAACATTCAGTACTTC
TRBJ2-3	-	TRBV19	16	TRBD2	CASSIAGGRDTDTQYF	TGTGCCAGTAGTATAGCGGGGGGGCGGGACACAGATACGCAGTATTTT
TRBJ1-6	-	TRBV6-6	14	TRBD1	CASSRGQGDSPLHF	TGTGCCAGCAGTCGAGGACAGGGGGATTCACCCCTCCACTTT
TRBJ1-5	-	TRBV15	16	-	CATSSYQGTRNQPQHF	TGTGCCACCAGCAGCTATCAGGGCACCCGCAATCAGCCCCAGCATTTT
TRBJ2-3	-	TRBV15	13	-	CATSRGDTDTQYF	TGTGCCACCAGCAGGGGAGACACAGATACGCAGTATTTT
TRBJ1-5	-	TRBV18	15	TRBD1	CASSAGTGPLGPQHF	TGTGCCAGCTCGGCCGGGACAGGGCCTTTGGGACCCCAGCATTTT
TRBJ1-3	-	TRBV4-1	16	-	CASSQANQGSGNTIYF	TGCGCCAGCAGCCAGGCGAATCAGGGATCTGGAAACACCATATATTTT
TRBJ1-5	-	TRBV7-7	19	TRBD1	CASSLALRQGVFSNQPQHF	TGTGCCAGCAGCTTAGCGCTGAGACAGGGGGTTTTTAGCAATCAGCCCCAGCATTTT
TRBJ2-3	-	TRBV25-1	17	TRBD2	CASSEYGTSGPTDTQYF	TGTGCCAGCAGTGAATACGGGACTAGCGGGCCCACAGATACGCAGTATTTT
TRBJ2-1	-	TRBV15	13	-	CATSRPTGNEQFF	TGTGCCACCAGCAGACCGACGGGGAATGAGCAGTTCTTC
TRBJ2-1	-	TRBV7-2	15	TRBD2	CASSKGTSGRFEQFF	TGTGCCAGCAGCAAGGGGACTAGCGGGAGGTTTGAGCAGTTCTTC
TRBJ2-7	once	TRBV7-9	12	-	CASSLASHEQYF	TGTGCCAGCAGTCTCGCCAGTCACGAGCAGTACTTC
TRBJ2-3	-	TRBV4-3	18	TRBD1	CASSQGTRDRGRADTQYF	TGCGCCAGCAGCCAAGGGACCAGGGACAGGGGAAGGGCAGATACGCAGTATTTT
TRBJ2-7	-	TRBV5-1	16	TRBD2	CASSLGSGRSSYEQYF	TGCGCCAGCAGCTTGGGTAGCGGGAGGAGCTCCTACGAGCAGTACTTC
TRBJ2-5	-	TRBV18	13	-	CASSPYQGETQYF	TGTGCCAGCTCACCTTATCAGGGTGAGACCCAGTACTTC